This TCR beta chain was obtained from a study of cytomegalovirus exposure and HLA in healthy donors. The CDR3 spans 14 residues. V shed 5 bases, J shed 10 bases, and the junction held 12 bases outside the gene matches. Germline-derived CDR1 and CDR2 are SGHRS and YFSETQ. Both 60 Vbeta primers and 13 Jbeta primers went into the PCR. TCRdb's copy holds only in-frame clones and misses some; the assay was immunoSEQ multiplex PCR. Here the sample spans 150,000 to 200,000 clones, more than 65% being singletons. Material: PBMCs. This chain links TRBV5-1 with TRBJ2-3; 8 bases align to TRBD1. The clonotype originates from a girl under 18 in good health and CMV-seropositive. CDR3 DNA: TGCGCCAGCAGGGGGGGCAGGGGGCTACCATCGCAGTATTTT. It yields the protein CASRGGRGLPSQYF.